This T cell receptor (beta chain) was obtained from a study of T cell repertoires in cytomegalovirus infection. Overall study context: Well-studied HLA-B-restricted epitopes and recently identified HLA-C-restricted epitopes of CMV were both used in the study. Public TCR beta signatures marked donors with CMV infection and the matching HLA.

Whole-study findings and limits: The study identified carriers of CMV plus the relevant HLA from cumulative public TCR beta family frequency. The ex vivo response was dominated by HLA-C-restricted CMV-specific TCR beta clonotypes.

This CDR3 is built from 15 residues. With 6 bases clipped from V and 7 bases from J, the junction kept 10 bases outside the gene matches. Germline V gene sequence: CDR1 SEHNR, CDR2 FQNEAQ (reference sequence). This clonotype showed up just a few times. No antigen is known for it. TCRdb independently ran MiXCR on the reads; one entry per CDR3 protein. The sample records roughly 860,000 distinct CDR3 sequences, less than 35% being singletons. The gene calls are TRBV7-9 and TRBJ2-1; 9 nucleotides align to TRBD1. This sequence was found in a human donor in good health (CMV status not recorded). Some clones in this sample may be carry-over from other donors' samples. Material: cultured CD8+ T cells from PBMCs, obtained from culture after CMV antigen stimulation. As DNA, the CDR3 is TGTGCCAGCAGAGTAACAGGGGGCACGTGGAATGAGCAGTTCTTC. Amino acid sequence: CASRVTGGTWNEQFF. Using reference TRBV7-9 and TRBJ2-1 for the parts outside the CDR3, the full variable domain is DTGVSQNPRHKITKRGQNVTFRCDPISEHNRLYWYRQTLGQGPEFLTYFQNEAQLEKSRLLSDRFSAERPKGSFSTLEIQRTEQGDSAMYLCASRVTGGTWNEQFFGPGTRLTVL.